This T cell receptor beta chain was retrieved from a study of cytomegalovirus exposure and HLA in healthy donors. Study-level findings and limits: Later on, an analysis found that several of the most significant clusters appeared to be linked to common viral pathogens, which included parvovirus B19.

Germline loops: CDR1 MDHEN, CDR2 SYDVKM. V shed 4 bases, J shed 8 bases, and the junction held 11 bases outside the gene matches. The CDR3 length is 15 residues. The primer mix had 60 Vbeta and 13 Jbeta primers. Original processing methods: Approximately 12 million of 70 million to 80 million unique TCR beta chains were shared, per a later count. Sequencing used immunoSEQ multiplex PCR; TCRdb keeps in-frame clones, though not all of them. V, J and clone size derive from that table, while D and trimming were established from the DNA sequence. The sample carries 150,000 to 180,000 clones, 74% recorded once. As concerns this clone: Its antigen remains unidentified.

This chain connects TRBV28 to TRBJ1-2; the match to TRBD1 covers 9 bases. This receptor was taken from a man younger than 45 in good health and CMV-seronegative. Input material: PBMCs. CDR3 amino acids: CASSSPGTGPLGYTF. The CDR3 DNA is TGTGCCAGCAGTTCCCCAGGGACAGGGCCTTTGGGCTACACCTTC.